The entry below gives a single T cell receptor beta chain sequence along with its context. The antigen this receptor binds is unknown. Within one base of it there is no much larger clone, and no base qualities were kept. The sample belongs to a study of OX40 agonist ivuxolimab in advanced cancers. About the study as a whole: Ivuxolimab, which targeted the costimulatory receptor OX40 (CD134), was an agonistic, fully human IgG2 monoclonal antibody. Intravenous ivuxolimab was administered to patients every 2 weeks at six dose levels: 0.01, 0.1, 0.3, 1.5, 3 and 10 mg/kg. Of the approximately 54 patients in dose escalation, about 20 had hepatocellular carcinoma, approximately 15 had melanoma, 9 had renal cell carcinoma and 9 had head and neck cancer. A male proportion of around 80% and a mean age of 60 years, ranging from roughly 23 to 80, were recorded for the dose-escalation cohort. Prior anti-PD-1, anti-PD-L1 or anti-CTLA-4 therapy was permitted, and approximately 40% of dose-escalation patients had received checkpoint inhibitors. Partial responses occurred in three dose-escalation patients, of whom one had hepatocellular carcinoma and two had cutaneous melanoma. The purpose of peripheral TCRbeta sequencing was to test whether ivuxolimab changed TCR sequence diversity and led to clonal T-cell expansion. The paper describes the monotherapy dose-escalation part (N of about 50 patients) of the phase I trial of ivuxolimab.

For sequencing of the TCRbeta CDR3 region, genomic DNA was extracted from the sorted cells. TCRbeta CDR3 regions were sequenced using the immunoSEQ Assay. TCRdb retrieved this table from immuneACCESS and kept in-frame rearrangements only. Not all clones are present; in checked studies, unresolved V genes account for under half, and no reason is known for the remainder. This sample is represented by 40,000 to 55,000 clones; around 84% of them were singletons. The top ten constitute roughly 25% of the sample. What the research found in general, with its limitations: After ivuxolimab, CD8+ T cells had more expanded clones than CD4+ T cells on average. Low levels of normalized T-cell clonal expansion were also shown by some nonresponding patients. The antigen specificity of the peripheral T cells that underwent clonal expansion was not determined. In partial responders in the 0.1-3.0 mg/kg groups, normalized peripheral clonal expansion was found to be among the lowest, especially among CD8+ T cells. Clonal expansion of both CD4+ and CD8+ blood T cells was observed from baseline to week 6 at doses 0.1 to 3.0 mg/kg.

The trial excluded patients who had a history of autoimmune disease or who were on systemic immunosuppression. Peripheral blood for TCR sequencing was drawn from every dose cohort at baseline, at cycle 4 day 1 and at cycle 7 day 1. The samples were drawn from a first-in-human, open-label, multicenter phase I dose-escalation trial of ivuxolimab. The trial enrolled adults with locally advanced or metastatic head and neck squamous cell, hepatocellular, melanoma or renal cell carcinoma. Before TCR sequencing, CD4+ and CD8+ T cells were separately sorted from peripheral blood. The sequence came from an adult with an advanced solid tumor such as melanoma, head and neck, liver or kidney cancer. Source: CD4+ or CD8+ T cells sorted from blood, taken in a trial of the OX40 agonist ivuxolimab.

The nucleotide sequence reads TGCAGCGTTGAAGAGTTTGGACAGTGGACGAGGATTAACTATGGCTACACCTTC. It specifies CSVEEFGQWTRINYGYTF. The V and J genes are TRBV29-1 and TRBJ1-2; TRBD1 is perhaps the D gene, given 6 matching bases. Deletion took 0 bases off V and 1 base off J, with a span of 21 bases between the germline ends. Including cysteine and phenylalanine, the CDR3 has 18 amino acids. The only DNA kept is the CDR3, 54 bases in frame from the first base. CDR1 and CDR2 are drawn from the germline V gene: SQVTM, ANQGSEA.